A single T cell receptor beta chain is shown here with its context. V was pared by 3 bases and J by 9 bases, with 4 bases of the junction left unmatched. This CDR3 spans 13 amino acids. Germline V gene lookup returns CDR1 LGHNA and CDR2 YNFKEQ. Under the authors' procedure: Counts of nucleated cells, estimated from reference gene primer amplification, were obtained. Method: immunoSEQ multiplex PCR; TCRdb's copy keeps in-frame clones and lacks some. V and J calls and clone size follow that table, whereas D and trimming were derived from the DNA. The table has more than 20,000 clones, around 90% seen once. The data are from a study of blood T cell repertoires in COVID-19. Overall study: From the United States, Italy and Spain came samples of acute and convalescent COVID-19. In each case, the material was cDNA or gDNA derived from T cells, B-cell-depleted T cells, or PBMCs.

Sequenced input: peripheral blood. This chain links TRBV4-2 with TRBJ2-4, with 8 bases that match TRBD2. This sequence was found in a man aged 65 to 85 with acute or convalescent COVID-19. The CDR3 DNA follows: TGTGCCAGCAGCCACGGGGGGGAGGTCATTCAGTACTTC. Protein product: CASSHGGEVIQYF.